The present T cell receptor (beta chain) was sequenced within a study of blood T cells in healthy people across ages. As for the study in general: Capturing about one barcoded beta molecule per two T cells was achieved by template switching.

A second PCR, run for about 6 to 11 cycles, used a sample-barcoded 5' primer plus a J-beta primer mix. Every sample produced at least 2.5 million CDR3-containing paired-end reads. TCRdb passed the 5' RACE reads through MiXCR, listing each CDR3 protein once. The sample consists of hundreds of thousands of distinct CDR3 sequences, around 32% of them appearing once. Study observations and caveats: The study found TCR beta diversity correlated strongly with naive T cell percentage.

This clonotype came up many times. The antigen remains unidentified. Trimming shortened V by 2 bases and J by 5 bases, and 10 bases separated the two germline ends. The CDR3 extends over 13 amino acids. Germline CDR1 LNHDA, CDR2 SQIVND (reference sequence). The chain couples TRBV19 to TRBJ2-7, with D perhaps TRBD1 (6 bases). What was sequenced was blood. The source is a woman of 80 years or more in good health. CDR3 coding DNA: TGTGCCAGTAGTATAACAGGGCCCCACGAGCAGTACTTC. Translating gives CASSITGPHEQYF.